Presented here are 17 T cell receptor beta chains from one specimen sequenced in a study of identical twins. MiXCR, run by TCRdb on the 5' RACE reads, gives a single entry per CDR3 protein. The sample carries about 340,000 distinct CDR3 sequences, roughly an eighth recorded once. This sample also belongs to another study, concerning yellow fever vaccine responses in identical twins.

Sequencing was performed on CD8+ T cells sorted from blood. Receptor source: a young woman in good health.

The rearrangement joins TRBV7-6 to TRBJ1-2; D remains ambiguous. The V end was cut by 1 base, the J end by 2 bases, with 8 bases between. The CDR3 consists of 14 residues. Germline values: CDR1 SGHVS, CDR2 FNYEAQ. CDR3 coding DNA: TGTGCCAGCAGCTTAGAGGGTTTGAACTATGGCTACACCTTC. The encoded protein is CASSLEGLNYGYTF.

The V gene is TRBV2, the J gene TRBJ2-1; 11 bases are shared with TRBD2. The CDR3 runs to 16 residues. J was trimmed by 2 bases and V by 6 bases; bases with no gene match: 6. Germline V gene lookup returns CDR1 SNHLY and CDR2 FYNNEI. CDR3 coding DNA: TGTGCCAGCAGCGCTAGCGGGAGGTACGCCTACAATGAGCAGTTCTTC. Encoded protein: CASSASGRYAYNEQFF.

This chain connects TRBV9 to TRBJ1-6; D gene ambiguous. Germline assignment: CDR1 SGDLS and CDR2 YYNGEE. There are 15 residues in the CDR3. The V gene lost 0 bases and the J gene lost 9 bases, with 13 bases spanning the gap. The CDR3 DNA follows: TGTGCCAGCAGCGTAGAGGGAATTGATATTTCACCCCTCCACTTT. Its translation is CASSVEGIDISPLHF.

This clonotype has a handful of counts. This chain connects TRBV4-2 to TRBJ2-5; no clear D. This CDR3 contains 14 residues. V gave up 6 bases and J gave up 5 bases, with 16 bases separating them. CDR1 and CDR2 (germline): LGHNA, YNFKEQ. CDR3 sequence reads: CASSPDLLGETQYF. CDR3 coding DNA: TGTGCCAGCAGTCCCGATCTCCTTGGTGAGACCCAGTACTTC.

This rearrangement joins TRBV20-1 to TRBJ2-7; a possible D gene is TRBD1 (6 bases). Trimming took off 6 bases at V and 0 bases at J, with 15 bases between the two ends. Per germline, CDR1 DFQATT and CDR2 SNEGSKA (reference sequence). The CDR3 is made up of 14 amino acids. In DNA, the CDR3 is TGCAGTGCCGAGAGGCAGGGGAGCTCCTACGAGCAGTACTTC. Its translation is CSAERQGSSYEQYF.

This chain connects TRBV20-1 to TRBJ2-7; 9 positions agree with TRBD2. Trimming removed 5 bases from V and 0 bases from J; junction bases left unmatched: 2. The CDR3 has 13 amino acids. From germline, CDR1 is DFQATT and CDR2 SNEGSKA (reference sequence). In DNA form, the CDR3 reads TGCAGTGCTCATAGCGGGAGCTCCTACGAGCAGTACTTC. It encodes CSAHSGSSYEQYF.

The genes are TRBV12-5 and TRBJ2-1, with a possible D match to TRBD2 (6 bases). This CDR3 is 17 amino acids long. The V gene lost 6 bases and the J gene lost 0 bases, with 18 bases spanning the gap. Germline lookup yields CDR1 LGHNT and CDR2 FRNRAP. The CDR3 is CASGSEGSGPSYNEQFF. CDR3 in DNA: TGTGCTAGTGGGTCGGAAGGGAGCGGGCCCTCCTACAATGAGCAGTTCTTC. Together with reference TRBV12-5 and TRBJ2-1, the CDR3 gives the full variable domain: DARVTQTPRHKVTEMGQEVTMRCQPILGHNTVFWYRQTMMQGLELLAYFRNRAPLDDSGMPKDRFSAEMPDATLATLKIQPSEPRDSAVYFCASGSEGSGPSYNEQFFGPGTRLTVL.

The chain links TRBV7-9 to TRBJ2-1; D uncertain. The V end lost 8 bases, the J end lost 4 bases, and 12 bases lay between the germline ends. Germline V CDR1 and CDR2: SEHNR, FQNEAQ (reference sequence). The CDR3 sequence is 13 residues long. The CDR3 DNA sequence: TGTGCCAGCGGAAACATGGCATACAATGAGCAGTTCTTC. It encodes CASGNMAYNEQFF.

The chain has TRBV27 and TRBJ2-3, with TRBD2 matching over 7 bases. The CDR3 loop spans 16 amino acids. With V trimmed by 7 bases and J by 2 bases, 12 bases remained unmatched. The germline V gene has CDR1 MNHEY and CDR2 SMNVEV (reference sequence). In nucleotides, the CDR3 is TGTGCCAGCAACATCCAAAACGGGGGGAACACAGATACGCAGTATTTT. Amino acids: CASNIQNGGNTDTQYF.

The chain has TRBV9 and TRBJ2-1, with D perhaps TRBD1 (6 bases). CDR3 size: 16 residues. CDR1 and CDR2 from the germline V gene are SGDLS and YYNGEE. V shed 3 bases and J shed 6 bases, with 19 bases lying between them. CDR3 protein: CASSGYQGRGGNEQFF. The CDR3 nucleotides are TGTGCCAGCAGCGGGTACCAGGGGAGAGGGGGCAATGAGCAGTTCTTC. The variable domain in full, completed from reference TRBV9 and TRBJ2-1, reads DSGVTQTPKHLITATGQRVTLRCSPRSGDLSVYWYQQSLDQGLQFLIQYYNGEERAKGNILERFSAQQFPDLHSELNLSSLELGDSALYFCASSGYQGRGGNEQFFGPGTRLTVL.

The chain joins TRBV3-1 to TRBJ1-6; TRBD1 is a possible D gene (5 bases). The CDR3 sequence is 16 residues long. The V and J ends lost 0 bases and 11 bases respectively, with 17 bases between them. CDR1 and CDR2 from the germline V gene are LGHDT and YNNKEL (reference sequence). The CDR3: CASSQDAFFMGPPLHF. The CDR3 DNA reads TGTGCCAGCAGCCAAGACGCCTTCTTTATGGGGCCACCCCTCCACTTT.

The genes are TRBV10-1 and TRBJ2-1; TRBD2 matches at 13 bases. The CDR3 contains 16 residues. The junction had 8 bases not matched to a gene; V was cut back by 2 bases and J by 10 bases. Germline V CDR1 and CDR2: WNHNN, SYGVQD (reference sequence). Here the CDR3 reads CASSEGTSGIRREQFF. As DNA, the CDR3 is TGCGCCAGCAGTGAGGGGACTAGCGGGATTCGGCGGGAGCAGTTCTTC.

As DNA, the CDR3 is TGTGCCAGCAGCAACCGGGACATCCCCTACAATGAGCAGTTCTTC. It specifies CASSNRDIPYNEQFF. V is TRBV7-9 and J is TRBJ2-1; tentative D call: TRBD1 (6 bases). This CDR3 comprises 15 residues. V was clipped by 5 bases and J by 2 bases, with 13 bases between them. Germline V CDR1 and CDR2: SEHNR, FQNEAQ (reference sequence).

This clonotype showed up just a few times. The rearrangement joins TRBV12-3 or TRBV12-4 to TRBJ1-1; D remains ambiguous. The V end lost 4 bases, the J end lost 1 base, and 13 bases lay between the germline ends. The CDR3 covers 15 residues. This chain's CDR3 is CASSSADYQNTEAFF. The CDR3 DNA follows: TGTGCCAGCAGTTCCGCCGATTACCAGAACACTGAAGCTTTCTTT.

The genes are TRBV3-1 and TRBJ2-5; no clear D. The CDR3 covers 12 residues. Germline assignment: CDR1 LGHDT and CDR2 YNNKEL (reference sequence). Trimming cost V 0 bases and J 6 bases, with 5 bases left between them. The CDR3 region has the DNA TGTGCCAGCAGCCAAGAGAGGAAGACCCAGTACTTC. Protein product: CASSQERKTQYF.

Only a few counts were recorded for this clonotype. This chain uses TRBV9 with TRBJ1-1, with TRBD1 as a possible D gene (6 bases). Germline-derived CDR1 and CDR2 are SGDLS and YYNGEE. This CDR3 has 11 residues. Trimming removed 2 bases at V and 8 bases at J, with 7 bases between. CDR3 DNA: TGTGCCAGCAGCGTGGGGGCAGAAGCTTTCTTT. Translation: CASSVGAEAFF.

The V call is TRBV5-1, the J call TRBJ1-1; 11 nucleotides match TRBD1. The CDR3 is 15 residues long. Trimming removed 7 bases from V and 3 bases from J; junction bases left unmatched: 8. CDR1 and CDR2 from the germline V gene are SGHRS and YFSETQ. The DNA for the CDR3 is TGCGCCAGCCGACAGGGACAGGGGGTAGACACTGAAGCTTTCTTT. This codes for CASRQGQGVDTEAFF.